A selection of T cell receptor beta chains follows, all from one sample in a study of T-cell memory formation after mild COVID-19. TCRdb reprocessed the 5' RACE reads with MiXCR, giving one entry per CDR3 protein. The sample yields hundreds of thousands of distinct CDR3 sequences, approximately 15% seen once. The sequenced sample consisted of PBMCs or a T cell subset sorted from them (not recorded which). These receptors were collected from an adult woman who had mild COVID-19 (a few samples of this study predate the infection). Cell type and time point are not known. CDR3s include the opening cysteine and the closing phenylalanine or tryptophan. The order of the fields is D gene, J gene, V gene, CDR3 protein. The D gene is left open where the match is weak.

>-|TRBJ1-1|TRBV9
CASSPQQGRAEAFF
>TRBD2|TRBJ2-1|TRBV6-2/TRBV6-3
CASSYLAGSYNEQFF
>-|TRBJ2-7|TRBV7-2
CASSLEGLSRYEQYF
>-|TRBJ1-2|TRBV14
CASSQEPAGYGYTF
>-|TRBJ2-7|TRBV10-3
CAISGYSSYEQYF
>TRBD1|TRBJ2-1|TRBV7-9
CASSFSIRQGRNEQFF
>-|TRBJ2-2|TRBV11-2
CASSLNGELFF
>TRBD2|TRBJ2-3|TRBV18
CASSPRTSGGTTDTQYF
>-|TRBJ2-1|TRBV5-6
CASSPSRSRFSYNEQFF
>TRBD2|TRBJ2-3|TRBV5-1
CASSSFLTSVDTDTQYF
>-|TRBJ1-2|TRBV4-1
CASSQRAGSFYGYTF
>-|TRBJ2-5|TRBV4-3
CASSQERGAYQETQYF
>-|TRBJ2-7|TRBV5-1
CASSLTPGHIEQYF
>-|TRBJ2-7|TRBV21-1
CASLLIGSSLREQYF
>-|TRBJ2-1|TRBV14
CASSSRDGHNEQFF
>-|TRBJ2-7|TRBV7-2
CASSPEPGHEQYF
>TRBD2|TRBJ2-7|TRBV12-5
CASGLQAGGYEQYF
>-|TRBJ2-2|TRBV15
CATEIWGGDTGELFF
>-|TRBJ1-5|TRBV27
CASSLSTRFLGQPQHF
>-|TRBJ2-5|TRBV24-1
CATSDKDVLHKTQYF
>TRBD1|TRBJ2-7|TRBV12-3/TRBV12-4
CASSPRRTGRYEQYF
>-|TRBJ2-7|TRBV3-1
CASSQGGAYSYEQYF
>-|TRBJ2-5|TRBV5-5
CASSPTWITQGPETQYF
>TRBD2|TRBJ2-7|TRBV11-2
CASSFGGVYEQYF
>-|TRBJ2-2|TRBV5-1
CASSLGTLTFNTGELFF